The T cell receptor (beta chain) under discussion was sequenced for a study of naive and memory T cell subsets. Study findings and constraints: There was no ground truth to check naive and memory subset results.

An equimolar mix of two oligonucleotides served as the beta constant-region primer for TRBC1 and TRBC2. Four rounds of PCR amplified the ligated cDNA using nested alpha and beta constant-region primers plus SP2. TCRdb redid the calling of the UMI-ligation and nested PCR reads with MiXCR, one entry per CDR3 protein. The profile covers roughly 4,600 distinct CDR3 sequences, with around 5% appearing a single time and approximately 24% taken by the ten largest. V lost 3 bases to trimming and J lost 8 bases; unmatched junction nucleotides: 18. The CDR3 runs to 18 residues. CDR1 SGHNT and CDR2 YYREEE come from the germline V gene (reference sequence). In its sample, this clonotype was seen many times. Its specificity is not known.

V usage is TRBV5-4 and J usage is TRBJ2-2, with 8 bases aligning to TRBD1. The clonotype was recovered from a human donor in good health. What was sequenced was effector memory CD8+ T cells from blood. Subset meaning: effector memory, CD45RA- CD27-. The CDR3 loop reads CASSSGMGTGALGGELFF. The CDR3 nucleotides are TGTGCCAGCAGCTCGGGGATGGGGACAGGTGCTCTAGGAGGGGAGCTGTTTTTT.